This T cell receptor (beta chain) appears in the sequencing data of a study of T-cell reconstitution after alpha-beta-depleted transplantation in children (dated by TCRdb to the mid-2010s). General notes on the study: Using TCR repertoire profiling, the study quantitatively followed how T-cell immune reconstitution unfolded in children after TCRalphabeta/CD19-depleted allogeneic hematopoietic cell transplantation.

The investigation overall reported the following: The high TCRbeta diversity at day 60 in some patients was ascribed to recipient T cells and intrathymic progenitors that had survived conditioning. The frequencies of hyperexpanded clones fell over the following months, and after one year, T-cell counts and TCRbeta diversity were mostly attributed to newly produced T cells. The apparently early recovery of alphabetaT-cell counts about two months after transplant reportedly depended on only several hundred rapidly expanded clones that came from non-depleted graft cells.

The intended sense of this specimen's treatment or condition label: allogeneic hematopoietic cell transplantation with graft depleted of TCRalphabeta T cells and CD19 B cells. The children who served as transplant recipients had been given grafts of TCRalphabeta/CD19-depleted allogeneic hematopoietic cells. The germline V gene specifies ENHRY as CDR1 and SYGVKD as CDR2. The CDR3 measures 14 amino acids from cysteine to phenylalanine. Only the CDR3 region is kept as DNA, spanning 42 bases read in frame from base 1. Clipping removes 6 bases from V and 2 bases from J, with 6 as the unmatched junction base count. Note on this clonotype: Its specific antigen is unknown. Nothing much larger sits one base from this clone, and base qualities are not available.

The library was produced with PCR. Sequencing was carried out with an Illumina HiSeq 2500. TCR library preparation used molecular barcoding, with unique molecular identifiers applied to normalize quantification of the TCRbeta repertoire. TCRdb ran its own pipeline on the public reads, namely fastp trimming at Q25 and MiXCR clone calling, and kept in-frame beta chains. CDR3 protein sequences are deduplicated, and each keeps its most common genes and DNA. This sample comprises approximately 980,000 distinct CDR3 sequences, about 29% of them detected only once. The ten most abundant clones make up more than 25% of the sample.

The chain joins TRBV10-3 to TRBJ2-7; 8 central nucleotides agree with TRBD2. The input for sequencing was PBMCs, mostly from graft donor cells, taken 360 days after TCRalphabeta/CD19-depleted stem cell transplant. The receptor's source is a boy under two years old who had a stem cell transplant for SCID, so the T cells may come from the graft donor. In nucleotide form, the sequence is TGTGCCATCAGAACAACCGGGGGGGCCTACGAGCAGTACTTC. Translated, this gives CAIRTTGGAYEQYF.